The text below deals with one TCR beta chain. The antigen remains unidentified. These data originate in a study of shared clonotypes between healthy human individuals. The input for sorted-subset replicate PCRs was around 0.2 ug DNA, some 28,000 T cell genomes. Generated by immunoSEQ multiplex PCR, the TCRdb table keeps only in-frame clones and is missing some. The sample holds about 1.1 million clones, 70% to 85% seen once. Per the germline V gene, CDR1 is SQVTM and CDR2 is ANQGSEA. With 7 bases clipped from V and 5 bases from J, the junction kept 7 bases outside the gene matches. CDR3 length equals 12 residues. Study findings and constraints: A reduction in generation probabilities was seen for non-shared clonotypes relative to those shared by all four donors.

Only Caucasian adults living in Nashville, Tennessee served as donors. The TCR comes from a man younger than 35 in good health. Some clones in this sample may be carry-over from other donors' samples. This chain links TRBV29-1 with TRBJ2-5; 7 nucleotides line up with TRBD2. Source material: memory CD4+ T cells from PBMCs. Subset denoted: CD45RA-negative fraction. CDR3 sequence reads: CSGRGGDETQYF. Here the CDR3 DNA reads TGCAGCGGGAGGGGAGGGGACGAGACCCAGTACTTC.